This TCR beta chain appears in the sequencing data of a study of CDR3 diversity in severe acne. One entry per CDR3 protein results from TCRdb running MiXCR on the PCR reads. This sample has more than 85,000 distinct CDR3 sequences; about half occur once, and the top ten carry 12%. This clonotype occurred many times. CDR1 and CDR2 (germline): MNHNS, SASEGT. CDR3 length: 15 amino acids. V was trimmed by 2 bases and J by 0 bases, leaving 10 bases between them. The TCR comes from a male donor with acne. What was sequenced was blood. This sequence joins TRBV6-1 and TRBJ1-1; D not certain. The CDR3 DNA reads TGTGCCAGCAGTGAATTTGTCAGATTGAACACTGAAGCTTTCTTT. This gives the protein CASSEFVRLNTEAFF.